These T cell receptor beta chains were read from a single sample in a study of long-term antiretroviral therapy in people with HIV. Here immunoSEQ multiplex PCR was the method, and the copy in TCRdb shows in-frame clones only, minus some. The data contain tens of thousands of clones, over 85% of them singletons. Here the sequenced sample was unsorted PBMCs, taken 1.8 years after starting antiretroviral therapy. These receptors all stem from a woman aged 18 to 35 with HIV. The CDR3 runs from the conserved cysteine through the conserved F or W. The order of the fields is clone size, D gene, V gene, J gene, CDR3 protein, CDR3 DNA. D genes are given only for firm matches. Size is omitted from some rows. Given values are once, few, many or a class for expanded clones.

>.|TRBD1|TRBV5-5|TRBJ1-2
CASSLPGQSNYGYTF
TGTGCCAGCAGCCTACCGGGACAGAGTAACTATGGCTACACCTTC
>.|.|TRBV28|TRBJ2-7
CASSFSITYEQYF
TGTGCCAGCAGTTTCTCCATTACCTACGAGCAGTACTTC
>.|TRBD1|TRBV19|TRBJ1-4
CASSRSGTGIEKLFF
TGTGCCAGTAGTAGATCCGGGACAGGGATTGAAAAACTGTTTTTT
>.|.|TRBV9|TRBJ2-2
CASSARATNTGELFF
TGTGCCAGCAGCGCCAGGGCTACGAACACCGGGGAGCTGTTTTTT
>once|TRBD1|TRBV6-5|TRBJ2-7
CASSYGTGISYEQYF
TGTGCCAGCAGTTACGGGACAGGGATCTCCTACGAGCAGTACTTC
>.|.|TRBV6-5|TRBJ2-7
CASSPGLPSEQYF
TGTGCCAGCAGCCCGGGACTTCCTTCCGAGCAGTACTTC
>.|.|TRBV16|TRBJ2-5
CASSLYHRYQETQYF
TGTGCCAGCAGCCTATATCACAGGTACCAAGAGACCCAGTACTTC
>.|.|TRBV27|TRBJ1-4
CASSRDGGGEKLFF
TGTGCCAGCAGTCGGGACGGTGGGGGAGAAAAACTGTTTTTT
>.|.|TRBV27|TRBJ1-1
CASSAGAVNTEAFF
TGTGCCAGCTCTGCCGGGGCGGTGAACACTGAAGCTTTCTTT
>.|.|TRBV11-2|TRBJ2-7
CASSLVLATSLEQYF
TGTGCCAGCAGCTTAGTCCTAGCGACCTCGTTAGAGCAGTACTTC
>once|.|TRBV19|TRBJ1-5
CASSPSIGSNQPQHF
TGTGCCAGTAGTCCGTCAATCGGCAGCAATCAGCCCCAGCATTTT
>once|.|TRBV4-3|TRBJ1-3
CASSQDLSSGNTIYF
TGCGCCAGCAGCCAAGATCTCAGCTCTGGAAACACCATATATTTT
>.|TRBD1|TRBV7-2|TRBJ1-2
CASSKIPGTGSNDYGYTF
TGTGCCAGCAGCAAAATTCCCGGGACAGGGAGTAATGACTATGGCTACACCTTC
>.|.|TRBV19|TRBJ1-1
CARSEDEAFF
TGTGCCAGAAGTGAGGACGAAGCTTTCTTT
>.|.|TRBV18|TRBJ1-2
CASSPGTGPLWGYTF
TGTGCCAGCTCACCCGGGACGGGGCCTCTATGGGGCTACACCTTC
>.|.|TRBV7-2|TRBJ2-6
CASSLDVLPGANVLTF
TGTGCCAGCAGCTTAGATGTTCTACCTGGGGCCAACGTCCTGACTTTC
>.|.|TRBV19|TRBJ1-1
CASILDGTNTEAFF
TGTGCCAGTATCCTGGACGGAACGAACACTGAAGCTTTCTTT
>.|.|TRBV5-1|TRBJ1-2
CASSFSENGYTF
TGCGCCAGCAGCTTTTCCGAGAATGGCTACACCTTC
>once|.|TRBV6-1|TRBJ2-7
CASSEGDSSLDEQYF
TGTGCCAGCAGTGAAGGGGACTCCTCTCTCGACGAGCAGTACTTC